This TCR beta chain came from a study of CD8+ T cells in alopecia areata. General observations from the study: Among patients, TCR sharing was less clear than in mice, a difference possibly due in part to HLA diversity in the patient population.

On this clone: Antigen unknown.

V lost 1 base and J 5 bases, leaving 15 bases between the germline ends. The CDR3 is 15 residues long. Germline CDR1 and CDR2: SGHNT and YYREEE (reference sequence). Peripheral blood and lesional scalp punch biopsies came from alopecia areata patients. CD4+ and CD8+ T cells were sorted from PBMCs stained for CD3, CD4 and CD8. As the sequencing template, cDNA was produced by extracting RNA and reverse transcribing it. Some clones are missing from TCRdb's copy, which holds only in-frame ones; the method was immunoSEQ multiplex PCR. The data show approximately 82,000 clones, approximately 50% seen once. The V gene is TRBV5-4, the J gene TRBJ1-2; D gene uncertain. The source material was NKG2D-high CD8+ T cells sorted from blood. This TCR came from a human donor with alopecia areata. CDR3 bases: TGTGCCAGCAGCTTGAGTCTGCCAGCTCAGTATGGCTACACCTTC. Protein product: CASSLSLPAQYGYTF.